Each of the 4 T cell receptor beta chains below was sequenced from the same sample in a study of Graves' ophthalmopathy and Graves' hyperthyroidism. The study amplified TCR beta CDR3 regions using RNA transcripts. RT-PCR in the first round used HTBI primers; a second-round multiplex PCR followed. TCRdb analysed the multiplex PCR reads with MiXCR anew, one entry per CDR3 protein. The top ten hold more than 5.5% of the sample, which has just over 600,000 distinct CDR3 sequences, about a fifth seen once. Sequencing was carried out using peripheral blood. These receptors all come from a woman aged 18-29 years with stable Graves' hyperthyroidism. Some clones in this sample may be carry-over from other donors' samples.

At least ten counts were recorded for this clonotype. The chain has TRBV12-3 or TRBV12-4 and TRBJ2-7; the D gene is possibly TRBD1 (6 bases). This CDR3 contains 14 residues. Trimming took off 6 bases at V and 0 bases at J, with 12 bases between the two ends. CDR3 residues: CASSGTRSSYEQYF. For the CDR3, the DNA is TGTGCCAGCAGCGGGACAAGGAGCTCCTACGAGCAGTACTTC.

A few counts support this clonotype. The chain links TRBV12-5 to TRBJ1-3; weak D call: TRBD1 (6 bases). Trimming cost V 7 bases and J 0 bases, with 16 bases left between them. Looked up from germline, CDR1 is LGHNT and CDR2 is FRNRAP. This CDR3 spans 16 amino acids. In DNA form, the CDR3 reads TGTGCTAGTGTTCACTCGGACAGACCCTCTGGAAACACCATATATTTT. Amino acid sequence: CASVHSDRPSGNTIYF. The entire variable domain, with the rest obtained from reference TRBV12-5 and TRBJ1-3, is as follows: DARVTQTPRHKVTEMGQEVTMRCQPILGHNTVFWYRQTMMQGLELLAYFRNRAPLDDSGMPKDRFSAEMPDATLATLKIQPSEPRDSAVYFCASVHSDRPSGNTIYFGEGSWLTVV.

The J gene is TRBJ1-6, the V gene TRBV6-1, with D perhaps matching TRBD1 (5 bases). This CDR3 is built from 14 residues. V lost 6 bases and J 5 bases, leaving 11 bases between the germline ends. In germline, CDR1 is MNHNS, CDR2 SASEGT. The CDR3 coding sequence is TGTGCCAGCAGCAGGACAAGGGATAATTCACCCCTCCACTTT. This gives the protein CASSRTRDNSPLHF.

As to this clonotype: Relative to the germline gene, one junction end is altered; a read error may explain this. This chain connects TRBV12-3 or TRBV12-4 to TRBJ1-2; 8 positions match TRBD1. CDR3 length: 15 amino acids. The CDR3 sequence is CASSLWDRSGLGFTF. DNA of the CDR3: TGTGCCAGCAGTTTATGGGACAGGTCGGGCTTGGGCTTCACCTTC.